The 20 T cell receptor beta chains in this list originate from one sample, sequenced in a study of human T cells and chemical hapten exposure. TCRdb ran MiXCR on the RACE reads and lists one entry per CDR3 protein. The repertoire holds around 120,000 distinct CDR3 sequences, with less than 15% as singletons. Time point: pre-sensitization, week 0. Treatment given: therapeutic diphenylcyclopropenone sensitization with weekly scalp DPC. The specimen was whole blood, collected in connection with sensitization to the hapten diphenylcyclopropenone (DPC). The receptor set was obtained from a woman aged 18-29 years with alopecia areata. Some clones in this sample may be carry-over from other donors' samples.

J is TRBJ2-3 and V is TRBV5-4; 9 bases are shared with TRBD2. V gave up 5 bases and J gave up 0 bases; unmatched junction bases: 10. Germline V gene lookup returns CDR1 SGHNT and CDR2 YYREEE (reference sequence). The CDR3 is made up of 17 amino acids. The CDR3 nucleotides read TGTGCCAGCAGAAAGGATAGCGGGGGAGCTAGCACAGATACGCAGTATTTT. Its translation is CASRKDSGGASTDTQYF.

This clonotype was recorded at least ten times. This chain uses TRBV7-2 with TRBJ2-7; TRBD1 aligns across 7 bases. V gave up 5 bases and J gave up 7 bases; unmatched junction bases: 17. CDR3 size: 16 residues. The germline V gene encodes CDR1 SGHTA and CDR2 FQGNSA. CDR3 in amino acids: CASSPMTGHPGGEQYF. In DNA form, the CDR3 reads TGTGCCAGCAGCCCCATGACAGGGCACCCTGGAGGAGAGCAGTACTTC.

This clonotype was counted only a few times. This chain joins TRBV29-1 and TRBJ1-1, with D possibly matching TRBD1 (6 bases). The CDR3 runs to 13 residues. V gave up 7 bases and J gave up 0 bases, with 12 bases separating them. The germline V gene has CDR1 SQVTM and CDR2 ANQGSEA. In DNA, the CDR3 is TGCAGCGCATCGGACAGAATGAACACTGAAGCTTTCTTT. Translating it yields CSASDRMNTEAFF.

This clonotype was observed a handful of times. V and J are TRBV12-3 or TRBV12-4 and TRBJ2-5, with a weak D call TRBD1 (6 bases). This CDR3 has 14 amino acids. V was shortened by 5 bases and J by 3 bases, with 13 bases between the two germline ends. The CDR3 region is CASSPSGEEETQYF. The CDR3 nucleotides read TGTGCCAGCAGTCCCTCAGGGGAAGAAGAGACCCAGTACTTC.

Many counts were recorded for this clonotype. This chain connects TRBV29-1 to TRBJ1-2, with TRBD1 matching 8 bases. There are 11 residues in the CDR3. CDR1 is SQVTM and CDR2 is ANQGSEA in the germline V gene. V dropped 8 bases and J dropped 7; count of bases not matched to a gene: 6. The DNA of the CDR3 is TGCAGCTTCGGACAGGGTGGTGGCTACACCTTC. This gives the protein CSFGQGGGYTF.

This clonotype has at least ten counts. The chain has TRBV28 and TRBJ1-5, with 7 nucleotides matching TRBD1. After removal of 5 bases from V and 1 base from J, the junction contained 8 bases not matched to a gene. The CDR3 length is 16 residues. Germline CDR1 reads MDHEN; CDR2 reads SYDVKM. This chain's CDR3 is CASSNHRGRSNQPQHF. CDR3 coding DNA: TGTGCCAGCAGTAACCACAGGGGAAGAAGCAATCAGCCCCAGCATTTT.

For this clonotype: This is likely a read error, given that the CDR3 carries no conserved phenylalanine or tryptophan at its end. This chain connects TRBV6-2 or TRBV6-3 to TRBJ1-1, with TRBD1 identical over 8 bases. The length of the CDR3 is 15 residues. Trimming took 6 bases from V and 4 from J; bases not matched to a gene: 10. Germline loops: CDR1 MNHEY, CDR2 SVGEGT. CDR3 nucleotide sequence: TGTGCCAGCAGGGATGAACAGGGGGGACTCACTGAAGCTTTCCTT. Its protein is CASRDEQGGLTEAFL.

A few counts support this clonotype. CDR3 residues: CSVYPPGQQNEKLFF. The CDR3 bases are TGCAGTGTTTACCCCCCAGGACAGCAAAATGAAAAACTGTTTTTT. The J gene is TRBJ1-4, the V gene TRBV20-1; D perhaps matches TRBD1 (6 bases). The germline V gene has CDR1 DFQATT and CDR2 SNEGSKA (reference sequence). The CDR3 contains 15 residues. V was cut by 7 bases and J by 5 bases, with 20 bases left in between.

This clonotype was observed at least ten times. CDR3 coding DNA: TGTGCCAGCAGCGCCCGACAGGCCTTCCTTGGCTACACCTTC. As protein: CASSARQAFLGYTF. The chain has TRBV11-2 and TRBJ1-2; the D gene is possibly TRBD1 (6 bases). The CDR3 covers 14 residues. V was cut by 5 bases and J by 7 bases, with 17 bases left in between. From germline, CDR1 is SGHAT and CDR2 FQNNGV.

This sequence joins TRBV13 and TRBJ1-4; unclear D gene. This CDR3 contains 13 residues. V was clipped by 3 bases and J by 8 bases, with 10 bases between them. Germline V CDR1 and CDR2: PRHDT, FYEKMQ (reference sequence). Written as DNA, the CDR3 is TGTGCCAGCAGCTTCCAGAGCGCCGAAAAACTGTTTTTT. This gives the protein CASSFQSAEKLFF.

This clonotype was seen a handful of times. This chain joins TRBV9 and TRBJ2-4; D tentatively reads TRBD1 or TRBD2 (5 bases each). V lost 3 bases, J lost 0 bases, and 19 bases lay in between. The CDR3 sequence is 18 residues long. Per germline, CDR1 SGDLS and CDR2 YYNGEE. The DNA of the CDR3 is TGTGCCAGCAGCGGAAGAACCGGGACCGACATAGCCAAAAACATTCAGTACTTC. Residues: CASSGRTGTDIAKNIQYF.

This clonotype was counted ten times or more. This sequence joins TRBV28 and TRBJ2-2; possible D gene TRBD2, 6 bases. Germline V lookup: CDR1 MDHEN, CDR2 SYDVKM. V lost 8 bases, J lost 0 bases, and 13 bases lay in between. The CDR3 length is 15 residues. The chain's CDR3 is CASRPGTANTGELFF. CDR3 nucleotide sequence: TGTGCCAGCCGACCCGGGACTGCGAACACCGGGGAGCTGTTTTTT. The whole variable domain, remainder taken from reference TRBV28 and TRBJ2-2, is DVKVTQSSRYLVKRTGEKVFLECVQDMDHENMFWYRQDPGLGLRLIYFSYDVKMKEKGDIPEGYSVSREKKERFSLILESASTNQTSMYLCASRPGTANTGELFFGEGSRLTVL.

This clonotype was observed a handful of times. The chain combines TRBV20-1 with TRBJ1-5; D is undetermined. V lost 1 base and J 0 bases, leaving 10 bases between the germline ends. In germline, CDR1 is DFQATT, CDR2 SNEGSKA (reference sequence). The CDR3 extends over 15 amino acids. The CDR3 bases are TGCAGTGCTAGAGGGTTACAATATAGCAATCAGCCCCAGCATTTT. Translated, it gives CSARGLQYSNQPQHF.

The table lists this clonotype with a few counts. This chain links TRBV27 with TRBJ2-3, with D unclear. The CDR3 runs 15 residues. Germline CDR1 reads MNHEY; CDR2 reads SMNVEV (reference sequence). V was shortened by 5 bases and J by 0 bases, with 12 bases between the two germline ends. The CDR3 DNA follows: TGTGCCAGCAGTACGTGGATCACTAGCACAGATACGCAGTATTTT. It translates to CASSTWITSTDTQYF.

The chain uses TRBV7-8 and TRBJ1-1; TRBD1 matches at 7 bases. The CDR3 is made up of 17 amino acids. With V trimmed by 6 bases and J by 0 bases, 13 bases remained unmatched. CDR1 SGHVS and CDR2 FQNEAQ come from the germline V gene. The CDR3, as DNA: TGTGCCAGCAGTAAAGGGGGCGGATCACTGATGAACACTGAAGCTTTCTTT. Its translation: CASSKGGGSLMNTEAFF.

The table lists this clonotype with a few counts. This rearrangement joins TRBV3-1 to TRBJ1-4; D not resolved. CDR1 LGHDT and CDR2 YNNKEL come from the germline V gene (reference sequence). The CDR3 extends over 17 amino acids. Trimming shortened V by 0 bases and J by 7 bases, and 18 bases separated the two germline ends. The CDR3, as DNA: TGTGCCAGCAGCCAAGAAGATGGTCCGGCCGCGCGTGAAAAACTGTTTTTT. Translating it yields CASSQEDGPAAREKLFF. The whole variable domain, filled in from reference TRBV3-1 and TRBJ1-4, reads DTAVSQTPKYLVTQMGNDKSIKCEQNLGHDTMYWYKQDSKKFLKIMFSYNNKELIINETVPNRFSPKSPDKAHLNLHINSLELGDSAVYFCASSQEDGPAAREKLFFGSGTQLSVL.

V usage is TRBV29-1 and J usage is TRBJ1-5; 8 nucleotides match TRBD1. The CDR3 runs 17 residues. V lost 5 bases and J lost 2; bases outside the gene matches: 14. CDR1 is SQVTM, CDR2 ANQGSEA, per germline. The DNA for the CDR3 is TGCAGCGTTCTTACCTCTCCCACGACAGGGGGCAATCAGCCCCAGCATTTT. Translated, it gives CSVLTSPTTGGNQPQHF.

There are a few counts of this clonotype. The rearrangement joins TRBV20-1 to TRBJ2-7, with D possibly TRBD2 on 5 matching bases. The CDR3 loop spans 11 amino acids. Germline lookup yields CDR1 DFQATT and CDR2 SNEGSKA (reference sequence). V gave up 6 bases and J gave up 2 bases, with 8 bases separating them. CDR3 amino acids: CSADGAYEQYF. CDR3 in DNA: TGCAGTGCAGACGGGGCCTACGAGCAGTACTTC.

This clonotype was observed a handful of times. The chain links TRBV4-3 to TRBJ1-1; 10 bases line up with TRBD1. V was pared by 4 bases and J by 0 bases, with 5 bases of the junction left unmatched. The germline V gene has CDR1 LGHNA and CDR2 YSLEER. This CDR3 is 16 amino acids long. The CDR3 DNA sequence: TGCGCCAGCAGCCTCGTGGGACAGGGGTTGAACACTGAAGCTTTCTTT. It is translated as CASSLVGQGLNTEAFF.

This clonotype has ten or more counts. V gene TRBV12-3 or TRBV12-4 combines with J gene TRBJ2-7; D ambiguous. V shed 7 bases and J shed 4 bases, with 8 bases lying between them. The CDR3 is 11 amino acids. The CDR3 here is CASTLGYEQYF. CDR3 sequence (DNA): TGTGCCAGCACTCTAGGGTACGAGCAGTACTTC.